This note documents a single T cell receptor beta chain sequence. Its antigen remains undetermined. Base quality data are lacking; no much larger clone is found one base away. This sample is part of a study of blood T cell repertoires in COVID-19 (TCRdb year 2020). Turning to the overall study: Samples covering the acute and convalescent phases of COVID-19 were provided by collaborators in the United States, Italy and Spain. The prospective study material was composed of cDNA or gDNA derived from T cells, B-cell-depleted T cells, or PBMCs. Subjects who had been exposed to COVID-19, were actively infected with it, or had recovered from it provided the deeply sampled blood TCRbeta repertoires that made up the dataset. The repertoires were released in a freely available public database meant as a resource for research on the immune response to SARS-CoV-2. Samples came from the ongoing ImmuneRACE study (first 160 participants) plus 1,254 subjects from 6 global collaborators. Sample metadata almost always included a de-identified subject ID, COVID-19 status, age in years and sex. HLA class I and class II types, where available, came from metadata supplied by the sample provider rather than from assay-based typing.

One collaborating source in Seattle enrolled patients during active infection and followed them longitudinally through the course of disease. Each collaborating institution followed its own protocols to collect whole blood in K2EDTA tubes. For TCRbeta analysis, collaborators shipped samples as frozen whole blood, isolated PBMCs, or DNA extracted from either of those sample types. Results the study describes overall, beyond this receptor: How much clinical and demographic metadata was included differed by source and by participant, and the metadata was provided uncurated.

There are 17 amino acids in the CDR3, from cysteine to phenylalanine inclusive. Only CDR3 DNA remains: 51 bases, in frame from the first base. V is clipped by 0 bases and J by 4 bases, and the sequence between their germline boundaries is 14 bases long. Taken from the germline V gene (reference sequence), the CDR1 and CDR2 loops are SGHNT and YYREEE. TCRbeta CDR3 regions were amplified from genomic DNA by means of the immunoSEQ Assay, a bias-controlled multiplex PCR. The paper's data handling went like this. Within the assay, amplification of reference gene primers was used to estimate how many nucleated cells each sample contained. Sequence reads were collapsed and filtered to measure the absolute abundance of every unique TCRbeta CDR3 rearrangement. Productive Simpson clonality was computed per sample as the square root of Simpson's diversity index over productive rearrangements. What TCRdb holds here is the immuneACCESS table cut down to in-frame rearrangements. Part of the clones is not present; checked against another copy, under half of the missing clones reflect an unresolved V gene, and the others are unexplained. For V, J and clone size, that table is used; D and trimming come from the DNA. This sample is represented by roughly 100,000 clones; roughly 87% of them were singletons. The ten largest clonotypes hold roughly 5.6% of the sample.

The sample was peripheral blood. The chain couples TRBV5-4 to TRBJ2-6; no D gene is confidently identified. The sequence was collected from a woman aged 45 to 65 with COVID-19, enrolled during active disease. The bases read TGTGCCAGCAGCTTGGGGGCCCCTTGGTCAGGGGCCAACGTCCTGACTTTC. Translated, this is CASSLGAPWSGANVLTF.